This TCR beta chain was sequenced for a study of shared clonotypes between healthy human individuals. Generated by immunoSEQ multiplex PCR, the TCRdb table keeps only in-frame clones and is missing some. The sample consists of some 2,000,000 clones, approximately 96% of them appearing once. This CDR3 has 11 amino acids. Germline lookup yields CDR1 LNHDA and CDR2 SQIVND (reference sequence). V was trimmed by 4 bases and J by 5 bases, leaving 5 bases between them. The chain has TRBV19 and TRBJ1-1; D gene unclear. The source is a man younger than 35 in good health. Sequencing was carried out using naive CD4+ T cells sorted from blood. Subset in this sample: CD45RA+ positively selected. CDR3 protein: CASSNPTEAFF. DNA of the CDR3: TGTGCCAGTAGTAACCCAACTGAAGCTTTCTTT.